This TCR beta chain was identified during a study of blood T cell repertoires in COVID-19. For the study at large: Whether acute or convalescent, the COVID-19 samples came from the United States, Italy and Spain. PBMCs, B-cell-depleted T cells, or T cells provided the cDNA or gDNA that made up the material.

The data were produced by immunoSEQ multiplex PCR, yet TCRdb's version contains in-frame clones alone and is incomplete. The sample lists some 60,000 clones; around 88% were seen once. Germline assignment: CDR1 SEHNR and CDR2 FQNEAQ (reference sequence). The CDR3 consists of 14 residues. Trimming stripped 1 base from V and 6 bases from J, with 12 bases between. Sequenced: peripheral blood. The rearrangement joins TRBV7-9 to TRBJ1-2, with D possibly matching TRBD1 (6 bases). The TCR originated in a man aged 55-75 years with acute or convalescent COVID-19. The DNA of the CDR3 is TGTGCCAGCAGCTTAGGACAGGCCGGGGATGGCTACACCTTC. It codes for CASSLGQAGDGYTF. Based on the CDR3 plus reference TRBV7-9 and TRBJ1-2, the full variable domain is DTGVSQNPRHKITKRGQNVTFRCDPISEHNRLYWYRQTLGQGPEFLTYFQNEAQLEKSRLLSDRFSAERPKGSFSTLEIQRTEQGDSAMYLCASSLGQAGDGYTFGSGTRLTVV.